The rows below give T cell receptor beta chains drawn from one sample of a study of blood T cell repertoires in COVID-19. Assay: immunoSEQ multiplex PCR; the TCRdb copy retains only in-frame clones and omits some. The profile shows some 230,000 clones, 80% to 90% of them singletons. The sample taken for sequencing was peripheral blood. These receptors all come from a woman in her fifties or sixties who had recovered from COVID-19. CDR3s include the opening cysteine and the closing phenylalanine or tryptophan. The D gene is left open where the match is weak. The size entry is marked missing in some rows and otherwise reads once, few, many or a size class.

V gene,D gene,CDR3 length,clone size,J gene,CDR3 DNA,CDR3 protein
TRBV11-2,-,12,-,TRBJ1-1,TGTGCCAGCAACAAACACGTCACTGAAGCTTTCTTT,CASNKHVTEAFF
TRBV2,-,16,-,TRBJ1-2,TGTGCCAGCAGTGATCAAGGTACAGACGGCGACTATGGCTACACCTTC,CASSDQGTDGDYGYTF
TRBV19,TRBD1,14,-,TRBJ1-1,TGTGCCAGTAGGGGTACAGGGGGGCGCACTGAAGCTTTCTTT,CASRGTGGRTEAFF
TRBV27,-,17,-,TRBJ2-7,TGTGCCAGCAGTCCACACCTGGGGGCTAGGCCGGTGGACGAGCAGTACTTC,CASSPHLGARPVDEQYF
TRBV3-1/TRBV3-2,-,13,-,TRBJ1-2,TGTGCCAGCAGCCTACAGATCGGCTATGGCTACACCTTC,CASSLQIGYGYTF
TRBV2,TRBD2,16,-,TRBJ2-1,TGTGCCAGCAGTGACACACTAGCGGGGGGGCCAAATGAGCAGTTCTTC,CASSDTLAGGPNEQFF
TRBV9,-,15,-,TRBJ1-2,TGTGCCAGCAGCGACCCGACAGAACCGGAGTATGGCTACACCTTC,CASSDPTEPEYGYTF
TRBV3-1/TRBV3-2,-,15,once,TRBJ2-1,TGTGCCAGCAGCCAAGGAGCCTCCTCCTACAATGAGCAGTTCTTC,CASSQGASSYNEQFF
TRBV5-1,TRBD1,18,-,TRBJ1-2,TGCGCCAGCAGCTTGGTCGTAAGGACAGGGGTGTATAGCTATGGCTACACCTTC,CASSLVVRTGVYSYGYTF
TRBV5-1,TRBD2,16,-,TRBJ2-6,TGCGCCAGCAGCTTGTCAGCGGGGGCTGGGGCCAACGTCCTGACTTTC,CASSLSAGAGANVLTF
TRBV5-4,-,15,-,TRBJ2-5,TGTGCCAGCAGCTTGGCTTCGGGGGTACAAGAGACCCAGTACTTC,CASSLASGVQETQYF
TRBV9,-,14,-,TRBJ2-3,TGTGCCAGCAGCGTTGGGCAGCACACAGATACGCAGTATTTT,CASSVGQHTDTQYF
TRBV19,-,15,once,TRBJ1-5,TGTGCCAGTAGTATGGGCGGGGCTTACAATCAGCCCCAGCATTTT,CASSMGGAYNQPQHF
TRBV30,-,14,-,TRBJ1-1,TGTGCCTGGAGTCCTAAGTTACAGGGAACCGAAGCTTTCTTT,CAWSPKLQGTEAFF
TRBV5-6,-,18,-,TRBJ2-4,TGTGCCAGCAGCTCTCGCGGGGCCACCCCCCTAGCCAAAAACATTCAGTACTTC,CASSSRGATPLAKNIQYF
TRBV3-1/TRBV3-2,TRBD1,15,once,TRBJ1-1,TGTGCCAGCAGCCACGGAACAGGGGGCCTCACTGAAGCTTTCTTT,CASSHGTGGLTEAFF
TRBV3-1/TRBV3-2,-,13,few,TRBJ1-2,TGTGCCAGCAGCCAAGAACAGTGGAGGGAGGTAACCTTC,CASSQEQWREVTF
TRBV12-3/TRBV12-4,-,13,-,TRBJ2-3,TGTGCCAGCAGATTTTCTAGCACAGATACGCAGTATTTT,CASRFSSTDTQYF
TRBV7-9,-,16,-,TRBJ1-2,TGTGCCAGCAGCTTAAACTCGTATGGCGACAGTGACGGCTACACCTTC,CASSLNSYGDSDGYTF
TRBV11-3,TRBD2,13,-,TRBJ2-7,TGTGCCAGCAGCTTGGGCCGGGAGGGGTGGCAGTACTTC,CASSLGREGWQYF
TRBV11-3,-,19,-,TRBJ1-3,TGTGCCAGCAGCTTAGTCGGTGGGGGCCGGCCCTCCTCTGGAAACACCATATATTTT,CASSLVGGGRPSSGNTIYF
TRBV9,-,15,once,TRBJ2-7,TGTGCCAGCAGCGTTGGAACTAGTCCCGAATGGGAGCAGTACTTC,CASSVGTSPEWEQYF
TRBV23-1,-,16,-,TRBJ2-1,TGCGCCAGCAGGCCCCCGGGACAAGAGGGTTCGCTTGAGCAGTTCTTC,CASRPPGQEGSLEQFF
TRBV5-1,TRBD1,14,-,TRBJ1-4,TGCGCCAGCAGCTTAATTGGGACAGATGAAAAACTGTTTTTT,CASSLIGTDEKLFF
TRBV7-7,-,15,few,TRBJ2-2,TGTGCTAGCAGCTTAGCAACGGGAGTTGGCGGGGAGCTGTTTTTT,CASSLATGVGGELFF
TRBV7-6,TRBD2,16,-,TRBJ2-5,TGTGCCAGCAACGTACTAGCGGGGGGGCGGGAAGAGACCCAGTACTTC,CASNVLAGGREETQYF
TRBV5-1,-,13,few,TRBJ1-1,TGCGCCAGCAGCGAAGGACACGACACTGAAGCTTTCTTT,CASSEGHDTEAFF
TRBV13,-,14,few,TRBJ1-3,TGTGCCAGCAGCCTACCGGGGTTTGGAAACACCATATATTTT,CASSLPGFGNTIYF
TRBV2,-,13,-,TRBJ1-1,TGTGCCAGCGGGCAGGGAACGGGTACTGAAGCTTTCTTT,CASGQGTGTEAFF
TRBV18,TRBD1,15,once,TRBJ1-5,TGTGCCAGCTCCCTCGACAGGGTAGGAGGCCAGCCCCAGCATTTT,CASSLDRVGGQPQHF
TRBV18,-,15,-,TRBJ2-3,TGTGCCAGCTCATCCATTATAGCTAGCACAGATACGCAGTATTTT,CASSSIIASTDTQYF